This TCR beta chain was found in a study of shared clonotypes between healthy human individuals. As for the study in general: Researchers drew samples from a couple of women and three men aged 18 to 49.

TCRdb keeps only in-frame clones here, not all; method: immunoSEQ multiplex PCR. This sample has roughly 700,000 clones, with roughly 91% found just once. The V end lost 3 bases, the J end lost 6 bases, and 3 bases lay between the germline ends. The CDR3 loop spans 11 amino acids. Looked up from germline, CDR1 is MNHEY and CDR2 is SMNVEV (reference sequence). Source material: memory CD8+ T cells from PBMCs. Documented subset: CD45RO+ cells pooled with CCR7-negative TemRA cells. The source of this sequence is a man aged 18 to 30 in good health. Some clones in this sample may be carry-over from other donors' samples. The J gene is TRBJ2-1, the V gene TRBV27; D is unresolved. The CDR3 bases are TGTGCCAGCAGTTTGCGCAATGAGCAGTTCTTC. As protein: CASSLRNEQFF.